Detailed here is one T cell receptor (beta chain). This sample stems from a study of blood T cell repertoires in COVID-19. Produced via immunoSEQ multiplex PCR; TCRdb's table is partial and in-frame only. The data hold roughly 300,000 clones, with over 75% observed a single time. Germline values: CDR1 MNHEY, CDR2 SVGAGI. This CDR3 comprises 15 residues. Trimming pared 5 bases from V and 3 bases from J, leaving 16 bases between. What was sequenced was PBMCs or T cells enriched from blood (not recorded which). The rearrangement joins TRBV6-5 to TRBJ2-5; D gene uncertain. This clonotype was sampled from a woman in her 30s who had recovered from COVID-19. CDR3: CASSPRVAPKETQYF. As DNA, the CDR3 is TGTGCCAGCAGTCCCCGGGTAGCTCCGAAAGAGACCCAGTACTTC.